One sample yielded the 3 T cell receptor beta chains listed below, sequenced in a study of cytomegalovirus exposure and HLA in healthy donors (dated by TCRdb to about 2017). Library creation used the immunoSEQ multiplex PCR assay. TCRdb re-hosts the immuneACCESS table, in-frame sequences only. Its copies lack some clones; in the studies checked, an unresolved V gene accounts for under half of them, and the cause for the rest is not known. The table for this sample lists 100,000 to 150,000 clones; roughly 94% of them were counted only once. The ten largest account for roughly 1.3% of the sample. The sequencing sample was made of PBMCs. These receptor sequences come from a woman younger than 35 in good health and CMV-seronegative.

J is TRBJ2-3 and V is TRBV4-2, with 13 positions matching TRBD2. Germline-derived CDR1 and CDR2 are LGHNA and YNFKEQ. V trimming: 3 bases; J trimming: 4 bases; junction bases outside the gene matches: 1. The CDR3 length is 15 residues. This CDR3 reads CASSQGTSGADTQYF. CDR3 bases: TGTGCCAGCAGCCAGGGGACTAGCGGGGCAGATACGCAGTATTTT.

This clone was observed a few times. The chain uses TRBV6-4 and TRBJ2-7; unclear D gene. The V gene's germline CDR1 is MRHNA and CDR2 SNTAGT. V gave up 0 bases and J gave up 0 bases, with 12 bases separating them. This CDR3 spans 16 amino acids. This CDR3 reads CASSDSKPEISYEQYF. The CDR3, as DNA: TGTGCCAGCAGTGACTCGAAGCCGGAGATCTCCTACGAGCAGTACTTC.

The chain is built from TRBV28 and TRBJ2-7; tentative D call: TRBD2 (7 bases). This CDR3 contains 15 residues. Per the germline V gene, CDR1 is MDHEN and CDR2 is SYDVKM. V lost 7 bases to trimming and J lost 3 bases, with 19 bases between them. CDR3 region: CASNDLRGAGYEQYF. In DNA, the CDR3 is TGTGCCAGCAATGACCTACGGGGGGCTGGCTACGAGCAGTACTTC.